Shown below are 10 T cell receptor beta chains from a single sample sequenced in a study of T cell responses to AZD1222 COVID-19 vaccine (dated by TCRdb to about 2021). In light of the paper, this sample's time point label describes: baseline before first vaccination. Interpreted using the paper, the treatment or condition label stands for: meningococcal conjugate vaccine given as trial control. The method behind the library was the immunoSEQ multiplex PCR assay. TCRdb provides this immuneACCESS table in a form limited to in-frame rearrangements. Some clones are lacking; in checked studies, under half of them reflect an unresolved V gene, and why the rest are absent is not known. Counted in this sample were under 200,000 clones; around 87% of them appeared once. The ten largest clones capture 2.5% to 3% of the sample. This sample comprised peripheral blood, obtained on day 0 of MenACWY control vaccination. These receptors all come from an adult in good health.

This clone was counted a single time. The CDR3 is CASSPDRALGEQYF. The CDR3 DNA reads as TGTGCCAGCTCACCGGACAGGGCTTTAGGCGAGCAGTACTTC. V is TRBV18 and J is TRBJ2-7; TRBD1 matches 8 bases. Per the germline V gene, CDR1 is KGHSH and CDR2 is LQKENI. V shed 3 bases, J shed 6 bases, and the junction held 7 bases outside the gene matches. This CDR3 comprises 14 residues.

The genes are TRBV27 and TRBJ2-5; 9 bases match TRBD2. Germline lookup yields CDR1 MNHEY and CDR2 SMNVEV (reference sequence). After removal of 6 bases from V and 5 bases from J, the junction contained 10 bases not matched to a gene. The CDR3 loop spans 15 amino acids. CDR3 nucleotides: TGTGCCAGCAGGGGGTTTAGCGGGAGCTTGGAGACCCAGTACTTC. Translating it yields CASRGFSGSLETQYF.

V usage is TRBV6-5 and J usage is TRBJ2-3; D is possibly TRBD2 (8 bases). The germline CDR1 and CDR2 sequences are MNHEY and SVGAGI. CDR3 length: 15 residues. V lost 6 bases and J lost 2, with 15 bases in between. The CDR3 reads CASRTGTRDTDTQYF. The CDR3 DNA reads TGTGCCAGCAGGACAGGGACTAGGGACACAGATACGCAGTATTTT.

The chain recombines TRBV13 with TRBJ2-4, with D unresolved. CDR3 length: 15 residues. V lost 2 bases and J 0 bases, leaving 8 bases between the germline ends. Germline lookup yields CDR1 PRHDT and CDR2 FYEKMQ (reference sequence). CDR3 nucleotides: TGTGCCAGCAGCTTATCCCGGCTAGCCAAAAACATTCAGTACTTC. As protein: CASSLSRLAKNIQYF.

This clone has only a few counts. J is TRBJ2-4 and V is TRBV7-3, with 8 bases aligning to TRBD2. The germline V gene encodes CDR1 SGHTA and CDR2 FQGTGA. V lost 1 base to trimming and J lost 4 bases; unmatched junction nucleotides: 9. The CDR3 runs 17 residues. CDR3 coding DNA: TGTGCCAGCAGCTTAATTGTCTGGCGGGGGGTTAAAAACATTCAGTACTTC. It codes for CASSLIVWRGVKNIQYF.

The chain recombines TRBV28 with TRBJ1-2, with D possibly TRBD1 on 6 matching bases. The germline V and J ends were trimmed by 4 bases and 3 bases, with 15 bases remaining between them. The CDR3 has 15 amino acids. Germline V CDR1 and CDR2: MDHEN, SYDVKM. CDR3 sequence (DNA): TGTGCCAGCAGTTCATGGGGGCAGCCTGACTATGGCTACACCTTC. This sequence encodes CASSSWGQPDYGYTF.

With regard to this clone: In the same sample, other DNA sequences code for this CDR3. The CDR3 DNA is TGTGCCAGCAGCCAAGATCGGGAGACCCAGTACTTC. Translated, it gives CASSQDRETQYF. The rearrangement uses TRBV3-1 (or the pseudogene TRBV3-2) and TRBJ2-5; unclear D gene. The germline V gene has CDR1 LGHDT and CDR2 YNNKEL (reference sequence). The CDR3 is 12 residues long. The V and J ends lost 0 bases and 5 bases respectively, with 4 bases between them.

The chain employs TRBV5-4 and TRBJ2-5; TRBD2 matches at 7 bases. This CDR3 has 11 amino acids. Germline assignment: CDR1 SGHNT and CDR2 YYREEE (reference sequence). V was clipped by 4 bases and J by 9 bases; unmatched bases: 3. The CDR3 DNA reads as TGTGCCAGCAGCGCCGCGGGGGCCCAGTACTTC. Its protein product is CASSAAGAQYF.

The genes are TRBV7-2 and TRBJ2-1, with no clear D. The CDR3 consists of 11 residues. Germline V gene lookup returns CDR1 SGHTA and CDR2 FQGNSA. The V end was cut by 5 bases, the J end by 6 bases, with 5 bases between. The DNA of the CDR3 is TGTGCCAGCAGCGCGCTCAATGAGCAGTTCTTC. It encodes CASSALNEQFF. The full variable domain, rest sourced from reference TRBV7-2 and TRBJ2-1, is GAGVSQSPSNKVTEKGKDVELRCDPISGHTALYWYRQSLGQGLEFLIYFQGNSAPDKSGLPSDRFSAERTGGSVSTLTIQRTQQEDSAVYLCASSALNEQFFGPGTRLTVL.

The rearrangement links TRBV4-2 to TRBJ2-5; D is undetermined. The CDR3 contains 13 residues. Germline V CDR1 and CDR2: LGHNA, YNFKEQ. Between the trimmed V and J ends, which lost 1 base and 0 bases, there was a span of 3 bases. CDR3 loop: CASSQGYQETQYF. In nucleotides, the CDR3 is TGTGCCAGCAGCCAAGGGTACCAAGAGACCCAGTACTTC.